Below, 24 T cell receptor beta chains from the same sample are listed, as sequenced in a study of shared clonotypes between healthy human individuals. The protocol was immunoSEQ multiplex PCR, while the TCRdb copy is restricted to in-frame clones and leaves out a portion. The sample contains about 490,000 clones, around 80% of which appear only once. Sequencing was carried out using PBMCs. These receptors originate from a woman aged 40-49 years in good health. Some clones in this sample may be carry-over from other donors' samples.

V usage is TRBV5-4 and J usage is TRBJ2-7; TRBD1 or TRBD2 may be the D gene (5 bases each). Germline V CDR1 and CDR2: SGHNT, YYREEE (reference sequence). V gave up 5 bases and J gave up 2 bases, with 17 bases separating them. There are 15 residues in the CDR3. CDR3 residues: CASSIDSGPTYEQYF. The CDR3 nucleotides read TGTGCCAGCAGTATAGACAGCGGACCAACCTACGAGCAGTACTTC.

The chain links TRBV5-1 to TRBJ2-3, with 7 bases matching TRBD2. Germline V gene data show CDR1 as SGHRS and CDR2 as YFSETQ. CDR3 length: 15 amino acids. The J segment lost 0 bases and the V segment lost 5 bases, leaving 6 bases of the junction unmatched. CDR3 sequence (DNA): TGCGCCAGCAGACCTAGCGGTAGAAGCACAGATACGCAGTATTTT. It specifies CASRPSGRSTDTQYF.

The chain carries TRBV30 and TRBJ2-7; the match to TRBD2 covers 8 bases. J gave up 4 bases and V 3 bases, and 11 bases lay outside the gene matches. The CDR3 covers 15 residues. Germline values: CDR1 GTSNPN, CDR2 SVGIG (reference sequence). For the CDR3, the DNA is TGTGCCTGGAGCCGTGGGAGTAGCGGGAAATACGAGCAGTACTTC. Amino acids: CAWSRGSSGKYEQYF.

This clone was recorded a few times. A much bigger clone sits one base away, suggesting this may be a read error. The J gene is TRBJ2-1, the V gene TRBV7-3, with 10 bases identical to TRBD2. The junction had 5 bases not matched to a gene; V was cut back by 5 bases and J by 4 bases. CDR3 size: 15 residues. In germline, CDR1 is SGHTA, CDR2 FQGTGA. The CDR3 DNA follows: TGTGCCAGCAGCCCCGGGACTAGCGTATACAATGAGCAGTTCTTC. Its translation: CASSPGTSVYNEQFF.

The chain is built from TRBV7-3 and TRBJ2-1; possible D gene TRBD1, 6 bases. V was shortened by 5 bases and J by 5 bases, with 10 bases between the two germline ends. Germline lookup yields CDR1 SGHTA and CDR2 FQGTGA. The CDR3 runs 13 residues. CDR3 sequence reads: CASSQQGHNEQFF. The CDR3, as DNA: TGTGCCAGCAGCCAACAGGGTCACAATGAGCAGTTCTTC.

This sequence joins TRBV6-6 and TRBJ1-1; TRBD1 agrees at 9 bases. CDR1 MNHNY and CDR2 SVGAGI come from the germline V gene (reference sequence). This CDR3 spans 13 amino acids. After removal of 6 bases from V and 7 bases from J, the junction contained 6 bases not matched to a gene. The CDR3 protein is CASSLGQGVEAFF. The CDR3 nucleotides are TGTGCCAGCAGCCTGGGACAGGGTGTTGAAGCTTTCTTT.

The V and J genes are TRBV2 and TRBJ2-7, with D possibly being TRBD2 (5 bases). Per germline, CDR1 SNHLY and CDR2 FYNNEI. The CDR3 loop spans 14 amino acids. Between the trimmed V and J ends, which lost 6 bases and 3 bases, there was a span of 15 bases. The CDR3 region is CASRLRDISYEQYF. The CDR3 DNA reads TGTGCCAGCAGACTCCGGGATATAAGCTACGAGCAGTACTTC.

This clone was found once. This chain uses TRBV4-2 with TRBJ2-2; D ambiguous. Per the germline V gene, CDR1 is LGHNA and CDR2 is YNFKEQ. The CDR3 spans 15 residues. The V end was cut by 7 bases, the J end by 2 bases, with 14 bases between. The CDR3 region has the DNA TGTGCCAGCAACCGGAACCACCCTAACACCGGGGAGCTGTTTTTT. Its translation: CASNRNHPNTGELFF.

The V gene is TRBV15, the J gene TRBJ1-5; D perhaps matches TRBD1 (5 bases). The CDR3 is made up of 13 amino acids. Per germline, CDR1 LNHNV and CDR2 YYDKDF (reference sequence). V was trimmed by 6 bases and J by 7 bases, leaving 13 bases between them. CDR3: CATSRDPGQPQHF. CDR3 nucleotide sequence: TGTGCCACCAGTCGGGACCCGGGACAGCCCCAGCATTTT.

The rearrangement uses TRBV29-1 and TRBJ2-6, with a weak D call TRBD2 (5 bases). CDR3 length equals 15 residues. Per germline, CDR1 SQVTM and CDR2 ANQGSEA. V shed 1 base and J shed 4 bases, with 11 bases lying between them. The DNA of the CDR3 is TGCAGCGTTGAAGGAGGAGGTACCGGGGCCAACGTCCTGACTTTC. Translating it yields CSVEGGGTGANVLTF.

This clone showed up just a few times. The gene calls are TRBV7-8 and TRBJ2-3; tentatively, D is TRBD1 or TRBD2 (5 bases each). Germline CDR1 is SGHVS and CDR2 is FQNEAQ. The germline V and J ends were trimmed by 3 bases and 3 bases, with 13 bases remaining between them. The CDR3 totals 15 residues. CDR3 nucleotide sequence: TGTGCCAGCAGCTTTGAGGGACGGTGGACAGATACGCAGTATTTT. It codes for CASSFEGRWTDTQYF. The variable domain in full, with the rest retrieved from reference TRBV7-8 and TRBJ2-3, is GAGVSQSPRYKVAKRGQDVALRCDPISGHVSLFWYQQALGQGPEFLTYFQNEAQLDKSGLPSDRFFAERPEGSVSTLKIQRTQQEDSAVYLCASSFEGRWTDTQYFGPGTRLTVL.

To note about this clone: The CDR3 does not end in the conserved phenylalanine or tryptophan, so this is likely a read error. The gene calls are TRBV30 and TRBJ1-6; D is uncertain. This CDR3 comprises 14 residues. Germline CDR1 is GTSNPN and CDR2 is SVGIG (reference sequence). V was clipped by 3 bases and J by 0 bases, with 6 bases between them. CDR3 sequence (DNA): TGTGCCTGGAGGGCGGGCTCCTATAATTCACCCCTCCACTCT. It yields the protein CAWRAGSYNSPLHS.

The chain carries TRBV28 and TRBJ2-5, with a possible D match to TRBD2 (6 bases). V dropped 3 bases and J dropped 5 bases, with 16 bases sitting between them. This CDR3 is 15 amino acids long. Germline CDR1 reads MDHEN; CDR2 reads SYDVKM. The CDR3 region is CASSFGGFLGETQYF. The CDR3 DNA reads TGTGCCAGCAGTTTTGGAGGGTTTTTAGGGGAGACCCAGTACTTC.

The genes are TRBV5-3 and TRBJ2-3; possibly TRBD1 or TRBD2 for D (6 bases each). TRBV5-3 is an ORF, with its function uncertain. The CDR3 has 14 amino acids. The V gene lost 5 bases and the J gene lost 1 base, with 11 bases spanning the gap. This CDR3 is CARRGGIGTDTQYF. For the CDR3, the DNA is TGTGCCAGAAGAGGGGGGATAGGCACAGATACGCAGTATTTT.

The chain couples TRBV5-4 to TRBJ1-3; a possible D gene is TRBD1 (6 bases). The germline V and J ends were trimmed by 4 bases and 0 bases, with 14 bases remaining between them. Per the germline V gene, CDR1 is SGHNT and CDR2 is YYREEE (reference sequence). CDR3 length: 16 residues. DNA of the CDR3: TGTGCCAGCAGCCTGGACGGACAGAACTCTGGAAACACCATATATTTT. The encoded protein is CASSLDGQNSGNTIYF.

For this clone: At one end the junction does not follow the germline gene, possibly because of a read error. CDR3 bases: TGTGCCAGCAGCTTAGCTCTAACAGGGGCAGTTGATTCGTTT. It yields the protein CASSLALTGAVDSF. The chain combines TRBV7-8 with TRBJ1-1; 7 nucleotides match TRBD1. The CDR3 covers 14 residues. Germline V gene data show CDR1 as SGHVS and CDR2 as FQNEAQ.

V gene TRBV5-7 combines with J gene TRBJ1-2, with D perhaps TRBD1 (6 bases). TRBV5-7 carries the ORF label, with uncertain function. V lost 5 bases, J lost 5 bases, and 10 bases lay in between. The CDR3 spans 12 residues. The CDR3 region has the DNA TGTGCCAGCAGTGCAGGGGCATATGGCTACACCTTC. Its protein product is CASSAGAYGYTF.

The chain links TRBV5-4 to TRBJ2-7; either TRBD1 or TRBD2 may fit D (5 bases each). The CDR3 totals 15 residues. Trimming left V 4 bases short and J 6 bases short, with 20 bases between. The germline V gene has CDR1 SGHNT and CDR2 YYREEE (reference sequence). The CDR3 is CASSRPGPQAFEQYF. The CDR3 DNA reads TGTGCCAGCAGCCGACCGGGACCCCAGGCTTTCGAGCAGTACTTC.

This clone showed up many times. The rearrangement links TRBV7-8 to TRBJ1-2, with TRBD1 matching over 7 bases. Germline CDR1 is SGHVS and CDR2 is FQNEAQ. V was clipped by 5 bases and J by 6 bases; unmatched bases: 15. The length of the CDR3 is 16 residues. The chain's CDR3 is CASSQDRTGIHHGYTF. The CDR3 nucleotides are TGTGCCAGCAGCCAGGACAGGACGGGAATTCATCATGGCTACACCTTC.

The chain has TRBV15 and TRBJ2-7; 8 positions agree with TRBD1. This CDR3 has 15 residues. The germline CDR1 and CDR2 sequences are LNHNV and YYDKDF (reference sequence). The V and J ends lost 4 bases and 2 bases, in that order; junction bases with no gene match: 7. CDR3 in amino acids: CATSKRQGTTYEQYF. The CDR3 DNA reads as TGTGCCACCAGCAAACGACAGGGGACCACCTACGAGCAGTACTTC.

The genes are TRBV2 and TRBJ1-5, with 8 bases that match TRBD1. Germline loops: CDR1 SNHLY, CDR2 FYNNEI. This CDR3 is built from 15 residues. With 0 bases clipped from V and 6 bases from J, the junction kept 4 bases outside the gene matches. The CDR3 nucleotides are TGTGCCAGCAGTGAAGCTTCAGGGGGCCGTCAGCCCCAGCATTTT. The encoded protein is CASSEASGGRQPQHF.

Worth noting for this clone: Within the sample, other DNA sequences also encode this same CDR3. The CDR3 is CASSPGGYEQYF. For the CDR3, the DNA is TGTGCCAGCAGCCCCGGGGGGTACGAGCAGTACTTC. The V call is TRBV6-6, the J call TRBJ2-7, with 7 bases fitting TRBD2. With 6 bases clipped from V and 4 bases from J, the junction kept 3 bases outside the gene matches. Germline CDR1 is MNHNY and CDR2 is SVGAGI (reference sequence). This CDR3 spans 12 amino acids.

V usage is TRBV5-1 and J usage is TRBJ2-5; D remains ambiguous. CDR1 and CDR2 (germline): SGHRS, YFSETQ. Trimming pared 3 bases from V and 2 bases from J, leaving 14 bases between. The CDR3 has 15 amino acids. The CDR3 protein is CASSSNPNSQETQYF. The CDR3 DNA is TGCGCCAGCAGCTCGAACCCTAATTCTCAAGAGACCCAGTACTTC.

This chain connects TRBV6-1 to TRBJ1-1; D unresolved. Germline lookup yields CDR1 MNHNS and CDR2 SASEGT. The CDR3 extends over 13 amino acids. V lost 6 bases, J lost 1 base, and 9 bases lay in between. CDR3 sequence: CASSATWNTEAFF. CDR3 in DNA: TGTGCCAGCAGCGCGACTTGGAACACTGAAGCTTTCTTT.